A selection of T cell receptor beta chains follows, all from one sample in a study of shared clonotypes between healthy human individuals. Clones were sequenced by immunoSEQ multiplex PCR, and TCRdb holds only the in-frame ones, with some missing. Of millions of clones listed, 95% are singletons. What was sequenced was naive CD4+ T cells sorted from blood. Receptors originate from a man younger than 35 in good health. Each CDR3 is given with its conserved first and last residue. D genes are given only for firm matches. Where a row states a size, it is once, few, many or the class of an expanded clone; other rows omit it.

d_gene	j_gene	v_gene	abundance	CDR3aa	CDR3nt
.	TRBJ1-6	TRBV6-5	once	CASSYGVPNSPLHF	TGTGCCAGCAGTTACGGAGTCCCTAATTCACCCCTCCACTTT
TRBD1	TRBJ2-7	TRBV7-2	.	CASSPSPGTGGYEQYF	TGTGCCAGCAGCCCGAGCCCCGGGACAGGGGGGTACGAGCAGTACTTC
.	TRBJ1-6	TRBV6-4	.	CASSSVGAGKSPLHF	TGTGCCAGCAGCTCGGTGGGGGCGGGTAAGTCACCCCTCCACTTT
.	TRBJ1-2	TRBV5-6	.	CASSMGLYGYTF	TGTGCCAGCAGCATGGGACTCTATGGCTACACCTTC
.	TRBJ1-1	TRBV28	.	CASSLIWPGENTEAFF	TGTGCCAGCAGTTTAATTTGGCCAGGGGAAAACACTGAAGCTTTCTTT
.	TRBJ1-4	TRBV7-8	.	CASSPRRSSEKLFF	TGTGCCAGCAGCCCCAGAAGGTCAAGTGAAAAACTGTTTTTT
.	TRBJ2-3	TRBV6-6	once	CASSYPQTTDTQYF	TGTGCCAGCAGTTACCCCCAGACCACAGATACGCAGTATTTT
.	TRBJ2-7	TRBV7-2	once	CASSALAQGPYEQYF	TGTGCCAGCAGCGCCCTAGCTCAGGGTCCGTACGAGCAGTACTTC
.	TRBJ2-1	TRBV5-1	.	CASSPGRQYNEQFF	TGCGCCAGCAGCCCCGGTAGACAGTACAATGAGCAGTTCTTC
.	TRBJ1-5	TRBV11-2	.	CASSLVGVGQPQHF	TGTGCCAGCAGCTTAGTGGGGGTCGGGCAGCCCCAGCATTTT
.	TRBJ1-1	TRBV7-2	.	CASSLTEYYTEAFF	TGTGCCAGCAGCTTAACAGAGTATTACACTGAAGCTTTCTTT
.	TRBJ2-5	TRBV5-1	once	CASSLGGPIETQYF	TGCGCCAGCAGCTTGGGGGGCCCCATAGAGACCCAGTACTTC
TRBD1	TRBJ2-7	TRBV7-2	.	CASSFPGQGVYEQYF	TGTGCCAGCAGCTTCCCGGGACAGGGGGTCTACGAGCAGTACTTC
.	TRBJ1-3	TRBV18	.	CASSGEPYSGNTIYF	TGTGCCAGCTCCGGTGAACCGTACTCTGGAAACACCATATATTTT
.	TRBJ1-6	TRBV4-1	.	CASSREGGRNSPLHF	TGCGCCAGCAGCCGGGAGGGGGGGCGGAATTCACCCCTCCACTTT
TRBD2	TRBJ2-3	TRBV7-9	.	CASSLSGGASF	TGTGCCAGCAGCTTGAGCGGGGGGGCCTCCTTT
.	TRBJ2-3	TRBV6-1	.	CASRNPTDTQYF	TGTGCCAGCCGGAACCCCACCGATACGCAGTATTTT
TRBD2	TRBJ2-2	TRBV5-4	.	CASSLEPSGRSGELFF	TGTGCCAGCAGCTTGGAGCCTAGCGGGAGGTCCGGGGAGCTGTTTTTT
.	TRBJ2-5	TRBV29-1	.	CSVAQGGETQYF	TGCAGCGTTGCACAGGGCGGGGAGACCCAGTACTTC
TRBD1	TRBJ1-2	TRBV11-2	.	CASSPGQGLDGYTF	TGTGCCAGCAGCCCGGGACAGGGATTGGACGGCTACACCTTC
TRBD2	TRBJ2-7	TRBV5-3	.	CARSFLAGLDSYEQYF	TGTGCCAGAAGCTTCCTAGCGGGCCTGGACTCCTACGAGCAGTACTTC
TRBD1	TRBJ2-7	TRBV6-5	.	CATRGPTGSEQYF	TGTGCCACCCGGGGACCGACAGGGTCCGAGCAGTACTTC
.	TRBJ1-3	TRBV11-2	.	CASSLGISRGRYF	TGTGCCAGCAGCTTAGGGATCAGTCGGGGACGGTATTTT
.	TRBJ2-1	TRBV9	.	CASSVVGQMGYNEQFF	TGTGCCAGCAGCGTAGTTGGCCAGATGGGCTACAATGAGCAGTTCTTC
.	TRBJ2-2	TRBV4-2	.	CASSLQIGDAAGELFF	TGTGCCAGCAGCCTCCAAATCGGGGATGCCGCCGGGGAGCTGTTTTTT
TRBD1	TRBJ1-6	TRBV19	.	CASSLTLPGQANNSPLHF	TGTGCCAGTAGTCTCACCTTACCGGGACAGGCGAACAATTCACCCCTCCACTTT
.	TRBJ1-5	TRBV4-3	.	CASSQELLDTYSNQPQHF	TGCGCCAGCAGCCAAGAACTCCTGGACACTTATAGCAATCAGCCCCAGCATTTT
.	TRBJ2-1	TRBV11-2	.	CASSLQNREWYEQFF	TGTGCCAGCAGCTTACAGAACAGGGAATGGTATGAGCAGTTCTTC
.	TRBJ1-3	TRBV5-1	.	CASSLLADRTSGNTIYF	TGCGCCAGCAGCTTGCTTGCCGACAGGACCTCTGGAAACACCATATATTTT
.	TRBJ2-7	TRBV19	.	CASSRQGLYEQYF	TGTGCCAGTAGTCGCCAGGGATTGTACGAGCAGTACTTC
TRBD1	TRBJ2-2	TRBV4-1	.	CASSLHLSTGGFGELFF	TGCGCCAGCAGCCTCCACCTTAGCACAGGGGGATTTGGGGAGCTGTTTTTT
.	TRBJ2-5	TRBV29-1	.	CSSSLGTRETQYF	TGCAGCTCCTCCCTCGGGACTCGTGAGACCCAGTACTTC
.	TRBJ2-7	TRBV7-9	.	CASSSAGQSSYEQYF	TGTGCCAGCAGCTCGGCGGGGCAGAGCTCCTACGAGCAGTACTTC
TRBD1	TRBJ1-6	TRBV6-4	.	CASSTDREGAYNSPLHF	TGTGCCAGCAGTACTGACAGGGAAGGTGCCTATAATTCACCCCTCCACTTT
.	TRBJ2-3	TRBV30	.	CAWSVGSPSTDTQYF	TGTGCCTGGAGTGTGGGTAGTCCTAGCACAGATACGCAGTATTTT
TRBD1	TRBJ2-2	TRBV11-2	.	CASSLGTGGTGELFF	TGTGCCAGCAGCTTAGGAACAGGGGGGACCGGGGAGCTGTTTTTT
.	TRBJ1-1	TRBV30	many	CAWSVELYTEAFF	TGTGCCTGGAGTGTAGAACTTTACACTGAAGCTTTCTTT